A selection of T cell receptor beta chains follows, all from one sample in a study of blood T cells in healthy people across ages. TCRdb analysed the 5' RACE reads with MiXCR anew, one entry per CDR3 protein. Among some 1.8 million distinct CDR3 sequences listed, more than 35% were seen once. The sample comprised blood. The receptors derive from a human donor in good health. The CDR3 runs from the conserved cysteine through the conserved F or W. A D gene is named only where the DNA matches it firmly. The listing skips clone size in some rows; elsewhere it reads once, few, many or a size class.

D gene: .
clone size: many
V gene: TRBV12-3/TRBV12-4
J gene: TRBJ2-7
CDR3 DNA: TGTGCCAGCAGTTTTTTGGGTTCGTACGAGCAGTACTTC
CDR3 protein: CASSFLGSYEQYF

D gene: .
clone size: .
V gene: TRBV18
J gene: TRBJ2-1
CDR3 DNA: TGTGCCAGCTCACCCGGGGCCAACAATGAGCAGTTCTTC
CDR3 protein: CASSPGANNEQFF

D gene: TRBD1
clone size: few
V gene: TRBV27
J gene: TRBJ2-5
CDR3 DNA: TGTGCCAGCAGTTCCCTGGACAGGGGATATGAGACCCAGTACTTC
CDR3 protein: CASSSLDRGYETQYF

D gene: .
clone size: few
V gene: TRBV6-5
J gene: TRBJ2-7
CDR3 DNA: TGTGCCAGCAGTTACTCCTCCGGCGACCTATTTGGGGGTTCCTACGAGCAGTACTTC
CDR3 protein: CASSYSSGDLFGGSYEQYF

D gene: .
clone size: .
V gene: TRBV12-3/TRBV12-4
J gene: TRBJ1-1
CDR3 DNA: TGTGCCAGCAGTGTATCAGGGAATGGAACTTTCTTT
CDR3 protein: CASSVSGNGTFF

D gene: .
clone size: few
V gene: TRBV7-3
J gene: TRBJ2-5
CDR3 DNA: TGTGCCAGCAGTTTCTGGTCAGGAGAGACCCAGTACTTC
CDR3 protein: CASSFWSGETQYF

D gene: .
clone size: few
V gene: TRBV7-6
J gene: TRBJ2-7
CDR3 DNA: TGTGCCAGCAGCGCGGACTCCAAACCCTACGAGCAGTACTTC
CDR3 protein: CASSADSKPYEQYF

D gene: .
clone size: .
V gene: TRBV5-1
J gene: TRBJ1-5
CDR3 DNA: TGCGCCAGCAGCTTGGGACAGATGGAGGGTCAGCCCCAGCATTTT
CDR3 protein: CASSLGQMEGQPQHF

D gene: .
clone size: .
V gene: TRBV29-1
J gene: TRBJ1-2
CDR3 DNA: TGCAGCGTCCCCGAAGGGTTAGGCTACACCTTC
CDR3 protein: CSVPEGLGYTF

D gene: TRBD1
clone size: .
V gene: TRBV7-2
J gene: TRBJ2-5
CDR3 DNA: TGTGCCAGCAGCGCCCAACGAACAGGGGTCGTTGAGACCCAGTACTTC
CDR3 protein: CASSAQRTGVVETQYF

D gene: TRBD1
clone size: .
V gene: TRBV7-9
J gene: TRBJ2-5
CDR3 DNA: TGTGCCAGCAGTCGGGACAGCGCGTCGCAAGAGACCCAGTACTTC
CDR3 protein: CASSRDSASQETQYF

D gene: TRBD2
clone size: few
V gene: TRBV7-2
J gene: TRBJ2-3
CDR3 DNA: TGTGCCAGCAGCGGTCCCGGGACTAGCGGCACAGATACGCAGTATTTT
CDR3 protein: CASSGPGTSGTDTQYF

D gene: TRBD2
clone size: .
V gene: TRBV6-2/TRBV6-3
J gene: TRBJ2-7
CDR3 DNA: TGTGCCAGCAGCGGGGCGGGAGGCTCCTACGAGCAGTACTTC
CDR3 protein: CASSGAGGSYEQYF

D gene: TRBD1
clone size: .
V gene: TRBV28
J gene: TRBJ2-7
CDR3 DNA: TGTGCCTGTAGAGGGGGCAACTCCTACGAGCAGTACTTC
CDR3 protein: CACRGGNSYEQYF

D gene: .
clone size: .
V gene: TRBV5-1
J gene: TRBJ2-1
CDR3 DNA: TGCGCCAGCAGCTCGGAGGGCCACTACAATGAGCAGTTCTTC
CDR3 protein: CASSSEGHYNEQFF

D gene: .
clone size: .
V gene: TRBV4-1
J gene: TRBJ1-6
CDR3 DNA: TGCGCCAGCAGCCACCGGGCAGAAAATTCACCCCTCCACTTT
CDR3 protein: CASSHRAENSPLHF

D gene: .
clone size: .
V gene: TRBV5-6
J gene: TRBJ2-3
CDR3 DNA: TGTGCCAGCAGCTTGGACCCCCGTGGAGATACGCAGTATTTT
CDR3 protein: CASSLDPRGDTQYF

D gene: .
clone size: .
V gene: TRBV24-1
J gene: TRBJ2-7
CDR3 DNA: TGTGCCACCAGTGACCGACGTACAGGGAGGGGGACCTACGAGCAGTACTTC
CDR3 protein: CATSDRRTGRGTYEQYF

D gene: .
clone size: .
V gene: TRBV25-1
J gene: TRBJ1-1
CDR3 DNA: TGTGCCAGCAGTGAATGGGGGGGCACTGAAGCTTTCTTT
CDR3 protein: CASSEWGGTEAFF

D gene: TRBD2
clone size: .
V gene: TRBV5-1
J gene: TRBJ2-3
CDR3 DNA: TGTGCCAGCAGCTCCGGGACTAGATTAGATACGCAGTATTTT
CDR3 protein: CASSSGTRLDTQYF

D gene: .
clone size: once
V gene: TRBV13
J gene: TRBJ2-3
CDR3 DNA: TGTGCCAGCAGCTTAACCGGGGCCGGCCGTTCGGATACGCAGTATTTT
CDR3 protein: CASSLTGAGRSDTQYF

D gene: .
clone size: few
V gene: TRBV6-6
J gene: TRBJ2-1
CDR3 DNA: TGTGCCAGCAGTTGCTCGACAACTAGCTACGTGCAGTTCTTC
CDR3 protein: CASSCSTTSYVQFF

D gene: TRBD2
clone size: .
V gene: TRBV6-6
J gene: TRBJ2-1
CDR3 DNA: TGTGCCAGCAGTTACTCGAGGAGCGGGGCGAATGAGCAGTTCTTC
CDR3 protein: CASSYSRSGANEQFF

D gene: .
clone size: .
V gene: TRBV6-6
J gene: TRBJ1-3
CDR3 DNA: TGTGCCAGCATCCTCTCCGGGACGACGGGAAACACCATATATTTT
CDR3 protein: CASILSGTTGNTIYF

D gene: .
clone size: once
V gene: TRBV5-1
J gene: TRBJ2-5
CDR3 DNA: TGCGCCAGCAGCTTGGGGGGGGCACCGGTAGAGGAGACCCAGTACTTC
CDR3 protein: CASSLGGAPVEETQYF

D gene: .
clone size: few
V gene: TRBV5-4
J gene: TRBJ2-5
CDR3 DNA: TGTGCCAGCAGCTTGGATATTGGGGGGCAAGAGACCCAGTACTTC
CDR3 protein: CASSLDIGGQETQYF

D gene: TRBD2
clone size: few
V gene: TRBV12-3/TRBV12-4
J gene: TRBJ2-3
CDR3 DNA: TGTGCCAGCAGTTTAGGGTTCATGCGGGGGAGCACAGATACGCAGTATTTT
CDR3 protein: CASSLGFMRGSTDTQYF

D gene: TRBD2
clone size: .
V gene: TRBV20-1
J gene: TRBJ2-1
CDR3 DNA: TGCAGTGCTATACGGACTAGCGGGGGTTTCGGGAATGAGCAGTTCTTC
CDR3 protein: CSAIRTSGGFGNEQFF

D gene: TRBD1
clone size: .
V gene: TRBV20-1
J gene: TRBJ1-1
CDR3 DNA: TGCAGTGCCTGGGACAGGGGGCGGTCTGAAGCTTTCTTT
CDR3 protein: CSAWDRGRSEAFF

D gene: TRBD1
clone size: few
V gene: TRBV29-1
J gene: TRBJ1-2
CDR3 DNA: TGCAGCGTTGATCAGGGGGCCTCCTTCTATGGCTACACCTTC
CDR3 protein: CSVDQGASFYGYTF